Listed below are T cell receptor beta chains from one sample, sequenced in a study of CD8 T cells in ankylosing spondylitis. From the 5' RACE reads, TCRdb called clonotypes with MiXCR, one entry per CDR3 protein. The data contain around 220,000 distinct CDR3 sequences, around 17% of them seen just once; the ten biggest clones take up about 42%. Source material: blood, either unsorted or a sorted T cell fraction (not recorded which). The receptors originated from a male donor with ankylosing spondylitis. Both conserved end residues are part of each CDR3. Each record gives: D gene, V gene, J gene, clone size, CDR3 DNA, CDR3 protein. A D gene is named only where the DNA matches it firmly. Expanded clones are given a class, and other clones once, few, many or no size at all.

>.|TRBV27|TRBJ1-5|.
TGTGCCAGCAGTTTGGGGGGGGGCTATAGCAATCAGCCCCAGCATTTT
CASSLGGGYSNQPQHF
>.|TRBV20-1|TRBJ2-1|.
TGCAGTGCTAGATGGGCGACGGACGGTTACAATGAGCAGTTCTTC
CSARWATDGYNEQFF
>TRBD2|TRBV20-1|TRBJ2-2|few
TGCAGTGCTAGCGGCGGGAGGGCCACCGGGGAGCTGTTTTTT
CSASGGRATGELFF
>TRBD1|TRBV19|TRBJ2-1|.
TGTGCCAGTAGTATGGGACAGGGGGGCCATGAGCAGTTCTTC
CASSMGQGGHEQFF
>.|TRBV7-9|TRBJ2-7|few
TGTGCCAGCAGCTTTGAGTACGAGCAGTACTTC
CASSFEYEQYF
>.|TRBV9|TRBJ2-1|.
TGTGCCAGCAGCGTAGTGGCTATCCAGGTGTCCCTCTACAATGAGCAGTTCTTC
CASSVVAIQVSLYNEQFF
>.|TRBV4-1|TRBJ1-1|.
TGCGCCAGCAGCCAGGAGGAGACAGGCGCGAACACTGAAGCTTTCTTT
CASSQEETGANTEAFF
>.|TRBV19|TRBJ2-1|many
TGTGCCAGTAGCATTACAGCAACCTCCTACAATGAGCAGTTCTTC
CASSITATSYNEQFF
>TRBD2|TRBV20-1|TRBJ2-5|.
TGCAGTGCTAGGCCGGGACTACCGAGGGAAGAGACCCAGTACTTC
CSARPGLPREETQYF
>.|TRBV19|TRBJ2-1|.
TGTGCCAGTACACCGGGACTTGTCTCCTACAATGAGCAGTTCTTC
CASTPGLVSYNEQFF
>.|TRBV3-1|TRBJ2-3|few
TGTGCCAGCAGCCAAGATGAACTAGCAGCTGGTACAGATACGCAGTATTTT
CASSQDELAAGTDTQYF
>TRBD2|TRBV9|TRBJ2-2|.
TGTGCCAGCACTGTCGCGACTAGCGACCCCTTATACACCGGGGAGCTGTTTTTT
CASTVATSDPLYTGELFF
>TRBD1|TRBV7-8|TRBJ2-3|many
TGTGCCAGCAGCTGGACAGGTTCGGCCCGGGATACGCAGTATTTT
CASSWTGSARDTQYF
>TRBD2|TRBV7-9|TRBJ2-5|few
TGTGCCAGCAGCTTAGTGGGGACTAGCGGAGAGACCCAGTACTTC
CASSLVGTSGETQYF
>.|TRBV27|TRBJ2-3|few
TGTGCCAGCAGCCAGGGGATGGAGACAGATACGCAGTATTTT
CASSQGMETDTQYF
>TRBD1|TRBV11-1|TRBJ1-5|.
TGTGCCAGCAGCTTAGGAGGACAGGGGGGCTATAGCAATCAGCCCCAGCATTTT
CASSLGGQGGYSNQPQHF
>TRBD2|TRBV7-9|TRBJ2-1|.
TGTGCCAGCACCACCAGCGGGAGCCTCCACAATGAGCAGTTCTTC
CASTTSGSLHNEQFF
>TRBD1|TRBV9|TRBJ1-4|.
TGTGCCAGCAGCATGGGGGGACAGGGGCCGGAAAAACTGTTTTTT
CASSMGGQGPEKLFF
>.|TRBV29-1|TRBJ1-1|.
TGCAGCGTTGAACGTCCAACAGGGTTGGACACTGAAGCTTTCTTT
CSVERPTGLDTEAFF
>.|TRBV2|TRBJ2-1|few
TGTGCCAGCAGTGCCGGGGGCGCCGAGCAGTTCTTC
CASSAGGAEQFF
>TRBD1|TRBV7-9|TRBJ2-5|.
TGTGCCAGCAGCTCCCGGGACAGCTTTTGGGAGACCCAGTACTTC
CASSSRDSFWETQYF
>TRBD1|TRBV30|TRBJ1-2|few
TGTGCCTGGAGTTATCCAGGGGGATCTCACTATGGCTACACCTTC
CAWSYPGGSHYGYTF
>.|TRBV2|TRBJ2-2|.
TGTGCCAGCAGTGAAAGTGAAAGAACCGGGGAGCTGTTTTTT
CASSESERTGELFF
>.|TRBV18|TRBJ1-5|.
TGTGCCAGCTCACCAAAGACGGAACCTAGCAATCAGCCCCAGCATTTT
CASSPKTEPSNQPQHF
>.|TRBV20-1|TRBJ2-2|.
TGCAGTGCGGCTCGTCCGGACCCAAACCCTGACACCGGGGAGCTGTTTTTT
CSAARPDPNPDTGELFF
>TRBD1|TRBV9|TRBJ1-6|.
TGTGCCAGCAGCATAGGACAGGGGGGCTCACCCCTCCACTTT
CASSIGQGGSPLHF
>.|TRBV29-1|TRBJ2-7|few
TGCAGCGTTAAACCCCCGGACGGCTACGAGCAGTACTTC
CSVKPPDGYEQYF
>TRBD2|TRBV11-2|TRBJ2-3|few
TGTGCCAGCAGCTTAGACGTGGGACTAGCGTTAGATACGCAGTATTTT
CASSLDVGLALDTQYF
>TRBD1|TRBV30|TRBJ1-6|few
TGTGCCTGGAGTCGGGACAGCCTCAATTCACCCCTCCACTTT
CAWSRDSLNSPLHF
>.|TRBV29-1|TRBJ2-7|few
TGCAGCGTGGTACGGGACACTGTGCCCTACGAGCAGTACTTC
CSVVRDTVPYEQYF
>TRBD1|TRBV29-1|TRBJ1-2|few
TGCAGCGTTGAAGGGTTTAACAGGGGCGATGGCTACACCTTC
CSVEGFNRGDGYTF
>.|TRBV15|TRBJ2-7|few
TGTGCCACCAGCAGTGGACTACATTACGAGCAGTACTTC
CATSSGLHYEQYF
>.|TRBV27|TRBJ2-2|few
TGTGCCAGCAGTTTATTGGGCCGCGGGGAGCTGTTTTTT
CASSLLGRGELFF
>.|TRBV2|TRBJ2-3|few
TGTGCCAGCAGTGAAGGGCAGCTCACAGATACGCAGTATTTT
CASSEGQLTDTQYF
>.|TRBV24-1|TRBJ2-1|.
TGTGCCACCAGTGATTTGAGGCAGGGAAGGGCTGAGCAGTTCTTC
CATSDLRQGRAEQFF
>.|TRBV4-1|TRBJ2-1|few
TGCGCCAGCAGCCTCACAAAAGGGGCGGGTGAGCAGTTCTTC
CASSLTKGAGEQFF
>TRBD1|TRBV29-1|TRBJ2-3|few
TGCAGCGTTGAAGAGGGACAGCACCTTCACACAGATACGCAGTATTTT
CSVEEGQHLHTDTQYF
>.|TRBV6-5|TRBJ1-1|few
TGTGCCAGCAGTTACTCAGGGGGGTCCTCTGAAGCTTTCTTT
CASSYSGGSSEAFF
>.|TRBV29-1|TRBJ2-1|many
TGCAGCGTTGGCCGCTACAATGAGCAGTTCTTC
CSVGRYNEQFF
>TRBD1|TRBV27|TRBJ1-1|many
TGTGCCAGCAGTTGGGACAGGAACACTGAAGCTTTCTTT
CASSWDRNTEAFF
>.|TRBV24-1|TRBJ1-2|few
TGTGCCACCAGTGATTCCGGGACCTATGGCTACACCTTC
CATSDSGTYGYTF
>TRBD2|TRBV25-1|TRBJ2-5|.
TGTGCCAGCAGTGAATCAGGGCCGGGGGGGACCCAGTACTTC
CASSESGPGGTQYF
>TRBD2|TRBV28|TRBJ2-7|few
TGTGCCAGCAGTTTAAGGGGACTAGCGGACTACGAGCAGTACTTC
CASSLRGLADYEQYF
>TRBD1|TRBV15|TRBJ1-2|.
TGTGCCACCAGCAGCTTACTAGGACAGGGTGTGGTCTATGGCTACACCTTC
CATSSLLGQGVVYGYTF
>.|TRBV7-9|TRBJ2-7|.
TGTGCCAGCAGCTTAGCTCCACGGGGGCACTACGAGCAGTACTTC
CASSLAPRGHYEQYF
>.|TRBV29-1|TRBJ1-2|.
TGCAGCGTTGAAGTGGCAGACCTAAGAGGCTACACCTTC
CSVEVADLRGYTF
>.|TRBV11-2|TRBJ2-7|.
TGTGCCAGCAGCCCGCGGACGGTACTGGGGGAGCAGTACTTC
CASSPRTVLGEQYF
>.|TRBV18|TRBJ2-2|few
TGTGCCAGCTCACTCCTGGGGCCCGGGGAGCTGTTTTTT
CASSLLGPGELFF
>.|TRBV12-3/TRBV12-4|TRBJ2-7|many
TGTGCCAGCAGTCCGGGGTACGAGCAGTACTTC
CASSPGYEQYF
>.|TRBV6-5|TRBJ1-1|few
TGTGCCAGCAGTTACAGGGCGGATAACACTGAAGCTTTCTTT
CASSYRADNTEAFF